The 18 T cell receptor beta chains below come from one sample, sequenced in a study of cytomegalovirus exposure and HLA in healthy donors. PCR used 60 Vbeta primers and 13 Jbeta primers. The table came from immunoSEQ multiplex PCR; TCRdb's copy has only in-frame clones and leaves some out. The table has fewer than 85,000 clones, 78% seen once; the top ten hold about 5.5%. The sample comprised PBMCs. These receptors were taken from a male donor in good health and CMV-seropositive.

This clone was found once. The rearrangement joins TRBV12-5 to TRBJ1-3, with TRBD1 matching over 7 bases. Unmatched junction bases numbered 5, after V lost 4 bases and J lost 5 bases. This CDR3 has 14 residues. Per germline, CDR1 LGHNT and CDR2 FRNRAP. The CDR3 is CASGSGDSRNTIYF. Written as DNA, the CDR3 is TGTGCTAGTGGTTCCGGGGACAGCAGAAACACCATATATTTT.

DNA for the CDR3: TGTGCCAGCGGCGGCGGGACTACCTACGAGCAGTACTTC. Its protein is CASGGGTTYEQYF. The rearrangement uses TRBV6-1 and TRBJ2-7; 7 bases are a match to TRBD2. Trimming at V came to 8 bases and at J to 2 bases, leaving 6 bases not matched to a gene. The CDR3 runs 13 residues. In germline, CDR1 is MNHNS, CDR2 SASEGT.

Turning to this clone: Germline and junction disagree at one end, which may indicate a read error. The chain uses TRBV5-4 and TRBJ2-1, with unresolved D. The CDR3 covers 17 residues. Per the germline V gene, CDR1 is SGHNT and CDR2 is YYREEE (reference sequence). The CDR3 loop reads CASSPSSRGVSYNEKFF. The CDR3 DNA reads TGTGCCAGCAGCCCCTCGTCACGCGGTGTCTCCTACAATGAGAAGTTCTTC.

The chain is built from TRBV6-1 and TRBJ2-2; 7 nucleotides match TRBD1. This CDR3 region has 15 residues. The germline gives CDR1 MNHNS, CDR2 SASEGT. V trimming: 0 bases; J trimming: 9 bases; junction bases outside the gene matches: 7. This chain's CDR3 is CASSEAGQFFRELFF. The DNA for the CDR3 is TGTGCCAGCAGTGAAGCGGGACAGTTTTTCCGGGAGCTGTTTTTT.

The rearrangement links TRBV2 to TRBJ2-1; 7 bases fit TRBD2. Trimming removed 0 bases from V and 10 bases from J; junction bases left unmatched: 9. CDR1 is SNHLY, CDR2 FYNNEI, per germline. This CDR3 is built from 15 residues. CDR3 DNA: TGTGCCAGCAGTGAAGCCAGAGCGGGGCCCAGGGAGCAGTTCTTC. As protein: CASSEARAGPREQFF.

The chain links TRBV7-9 to TRBJ1-6; the match to TRBD1 covers 8 bases. In germline, CDR1 is SEHNR, CDR2 FQNEAQ (reference sequence). CDR3 size: 14 residues. V gave up 5 bases and J gave up 7 bases; unmatched junction bases: 4. The CDR3 DNA reads TGTGCCAGCAGCGCTCAGGGGGCCAATTCACCCCTCCACTTT. It yields the protein CASSAQGANSPLHF.

The chain employs TRBV5-1 and TRBJ2-1; D is perhaps TRBD2 (6 bases). Trimming shortened V by 0 bases and J by 3 bases, and 13 bases separated the two germline ends. CDR3 size: 16 residues. Looked up from germline, CDR1 is SGHRS and CDR2 is YFSETQ. The CDR3 bases are TGCGCCAGCAGCTTGGAGAGGGAGGAGGGCTACAATGAGCAGTTCTTC. As protein: CASSLEREEGYNEQFF. Based on the CDR3 plus reference TRBV5-1 and TRBJ2-1, the full variable domain is KAGVTQTPRYLIKTRGQQVTLSCSPISGHRSVSWYQQTPGQGLQFLFEYFSETQRNKGNFPGRFSGRQFSNSRSEMNVSTLELGDSALYLCASSLEREEGYNEQFFGPGTRLTVL.

The V gene is TRBV7-2, the J gene TRBJ2-7, with 9 nucleotides matching TRBD1. CDR3 length equals 16 residues. Germline lookup yields CDR1 SGHTA and CDR2 FQGNSA. With 0 bases clipped from V and 3 bases from J, the junction kept 6 bases outside the gene matches. The CDR3: CASSLALSGQGYEQYF. CDR3 bases: TGTGCCAGCAGCTTAGCGCTCTCGGGACAGGGCTACGAGCAGTACTTC.

V gene TRBV30 combines with J gene TRBJ2-4, with TRBD1 matching over 7 bases. The V and J ends lost 0 bases and 6 bases, in that order; junction bases with no gene match: 11. CDR3 length equals 16 residues. Germline V gene data show CDR1 as GTSNPN and CDR2 as SVGIG (reference sequence). This CDR3 is CAWSVRDSVGGNIQYF. CDR3 nucleotides: TGTGCCTGGAGTGTACGGGACAGCGTCGGAGGAAACATTCAGTACTTC. Full variable domain (outside the CDR3, taken from reference TRBV30 and TRBJ2-4): SQTIHQWPATLVQPVGSPLSLECTVEGTSNPNLYWYRQAAGRGLQLLFYSVGIGQISSEVPQNLSASRPQDRQFILSSKKLLLSDSGFYLCAWSVRDSVGGNIQYFGAGTRLSVL.

The V call is TRBV14, the J call TRBJ1-2, with D uncertain. V was clipped by 4 bases and J by 4 bases, with 16 bases between them. This CDR3 is built from 15 residues. Germline V gene data show CDR1 as SGHDN and CDR2 as FVKESK. The CDR3 reads CASSPQTGITYGYTF. DNA of the CDR3: TGTGCCAGCAGCCCACAAACCGGGATCACCTATGGCTACACCTTC.

The chain employs TRBV28 and TRBJ1-2, with a tentative D call TRBD1 (6 bases). The CDR3 contains 14 residues. Germline V CDR1 and CDR2: MDHEN, SYDVKM. V lost 5 bases and J 2 bases, leaving 12 bases between the germline ends. Here the CDR3 reads CASSPTDRNYGYTF. The CDR3 nucleotides are TGTGCCAGCAGTCCGACGGACAGAAACTATGGCTACACCTTC.

V is TRBV5-5 and J is TRBJ2-7; D is undetermined. The CDR3 sequence is 14 residues long. V dropped 3 bases and J dropped 0 bases, with 10 bases sitting between them. Per germline, CDR1 SGHKS and CDR2 YYEKEE (reference sequence). CDR3 coding DNA: TGTGCCAGCAGCTCAACAGTGTCCTCCTACGAGCAGTACTTC. Translating gives CASSSTVSSYEQYF.

The CDR3 nucleotides are TGTGCCAGCAGCTTATTAGACGGGAGCACAGATACGCAGTATTTT. Encoded protein: CASSLLDGSTDTQYF. The V call is TRBV13, the J call TRBJ2-3, with no clear D. Per the germline V gene, CDR1 is PRHDT and CDR2 is FYEKMQ (reference sequence). This CDR3 has 15 residues. The germline V and J ends were trimmed by 2 bases and 0 bases, with 9 bases remaining between them.

The chain couples TRBV7-9 to TRBJ1-6; D gene ambiguous. Germline values: CDR1 SEHNR, CDR2 FQNEAQ (reference sequence). V gave up 2 bases and J gave up 7 bases, with 9 bases separating them. There are 14 residues in the CDR3. The chain's CDR3 is CASSLRGINSPLHF. In nucleotides, the CDR3 is TGTGCCAGCAGCTTAAGAGGAATCAATTCACCCCTCCACTTT.

V usage is TRBV11-1 and J usage is TRBJ1-1; D gene uncertain. The ends were cut back, 2 bases at V and 3 bases at J, with 7 bases in the middle. Germline V CDR1 and CDR2: SGHAT, FQDESV (reference sequence). The CDR3 contains 13 residues. The CDR3 coding sequence is TGTGCCAGCAGCTTATCTCGGTACACTGAAGCTTTCTTT. It is translated as CASSLSRYTEAFF.

The chain is built from TRBV11-1 and TRBJ1-1; 9 bases line up with TRBD1. The CDR3 totals 16 residues. After removal of 8 bases from V and 2 bases from J, the junction contained 12 bases not matched to a gene. Germline values: CDR1 SGHAT, CDR2 FQDESV (reference sequence). CDR3 loop: CASSLPRDRANTEAFF. The CDR3 DNA is TGTGCCAGCTCGTTACCCCGGGACAGGGCTAACACTGAAGCTTTCTTT.

Sample share makes this clone medium-sized (0.01 to 0.1%). This chain links TRBV4-1 with TRBJ1-1; perhaps TRBD1 as D (6 bases). Germline assignment: CDR1 MGHRA and CDR2 YSYEKL. The CDR3 runs 13 residues. V was cut by 0 bases and J by 5 bases, with 7 bases left in between. Here the CDR3 DNA reads TGCGCCAGCAGCCAAGATACAGGGACTGAAGCTTTCTTT. Protein: CASSQDTGTEAFF.

This chain links TRBV18 with TRBJ2-5, with D perhaps matching TRBD2 (5 bases). The V end lost 0 bases, the J end lost 9 bases, and 14 bases lay between the germline ends. This CDR3 has 14 residues. Germline CDR1 is KGHSH and CDR2 is LQKENI. The CDR3 DNA sequence: TGTGCCAGCTCACCACCGTCGGGCAAGGAGGCCCAGTACTTC. Protein sequence: CASSPPSGKEAQYF.